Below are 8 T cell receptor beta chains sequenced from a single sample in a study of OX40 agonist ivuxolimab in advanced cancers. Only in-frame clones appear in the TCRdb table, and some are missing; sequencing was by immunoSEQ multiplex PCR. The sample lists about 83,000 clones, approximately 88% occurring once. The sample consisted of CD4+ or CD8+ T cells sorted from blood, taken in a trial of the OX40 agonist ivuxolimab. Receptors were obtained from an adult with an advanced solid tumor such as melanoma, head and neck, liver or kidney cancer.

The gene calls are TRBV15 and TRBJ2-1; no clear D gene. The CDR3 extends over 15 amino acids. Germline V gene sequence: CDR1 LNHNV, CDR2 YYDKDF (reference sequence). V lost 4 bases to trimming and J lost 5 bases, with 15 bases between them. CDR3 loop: CATSKDLLGNNEQFF. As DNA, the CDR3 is TGTGCCACCAGCAAAGATCTTCTTGGAAACAATGAGCAGTTCTTC.

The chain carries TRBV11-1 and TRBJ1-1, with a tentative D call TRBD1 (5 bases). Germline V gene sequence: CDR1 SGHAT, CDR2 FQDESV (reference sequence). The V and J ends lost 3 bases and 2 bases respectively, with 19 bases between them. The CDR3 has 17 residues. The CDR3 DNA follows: TGTGCCAGCAGCTTTGCAAGTGTTAGGGGAAGTAACACTGAAGCTTTCTTT. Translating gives CASSFASVRGSNTEAFF.

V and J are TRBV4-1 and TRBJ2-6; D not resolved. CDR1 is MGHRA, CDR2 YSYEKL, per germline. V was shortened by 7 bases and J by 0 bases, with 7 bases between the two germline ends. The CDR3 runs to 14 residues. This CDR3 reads CASKESSGANVLTF. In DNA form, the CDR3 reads TGCGCCAGCAAAGAGAGCTCTGGGGCCAACGTCCTGACTTTC.

Here the CDR3 DNA reads TGCGCCAGCAGCATCGGACAGGGTGATAATGAAAAACTGTTTTTT. Translating gives CASSIGQGDNEKLFF. The rearrangement uses TRBV5-1 and TRBJ1-4; 8 positions agree with TRBD1. The ends lost 4 bases at V and 4 bases at J; junction bases unmatched: 6. The CDR3 runs to 15 residues. Germline CDR1 is SGHRS and CDR2 is YFSETQ.

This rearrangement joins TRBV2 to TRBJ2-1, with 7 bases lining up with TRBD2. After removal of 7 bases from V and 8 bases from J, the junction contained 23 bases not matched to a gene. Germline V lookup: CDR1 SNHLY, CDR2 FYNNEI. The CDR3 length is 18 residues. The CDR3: CASKSERYRDYLFDEQFF. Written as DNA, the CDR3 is TGTGCCAGCAAGTCAGAAAGATACCGGGACTACCTTTTTGATGAGCAGTTCTTC.

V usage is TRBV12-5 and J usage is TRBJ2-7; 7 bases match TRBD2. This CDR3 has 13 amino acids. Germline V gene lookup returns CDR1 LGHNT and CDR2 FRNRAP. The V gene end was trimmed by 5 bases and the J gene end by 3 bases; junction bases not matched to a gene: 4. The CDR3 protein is CASGLRGVYEQYF. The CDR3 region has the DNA TGTGCTAGTGGTCTCCGGGGGGTCTACGAGCAGTACTTC.

The CDR3 DNA sequence: TGTGCCACCAGCAGAGTACGTTTTAGCGGTGAGCTGTTTTTT. It codes for CATSRVRFSGELFF. The chain joins TRBV15 to TRBJ2-2, with D possibly matching TRBD2 (6 bases). Per the germline V gene, CDR1 is LNHNV and CDR2 is YYDKDF (reference sequence). CDR3 length equals 14 residues. The V gene lost 1 base and the J gene lost 11 bases, with 14 bases spanning the gap. The entire variable domain, with the rest obtained from reference TRBV15 and TRBJ2-2, is as follows: DAMVIQNPRYQVTQFGKPVTLSCSQTLNHNVMYWYQQKSSQAPKLLFHYYDKDFNNEADTPDNFQSRRPNTSFCFLDIRSPGLGDTAMYLCATSRVRFSGELFFGEGSRLTVL.

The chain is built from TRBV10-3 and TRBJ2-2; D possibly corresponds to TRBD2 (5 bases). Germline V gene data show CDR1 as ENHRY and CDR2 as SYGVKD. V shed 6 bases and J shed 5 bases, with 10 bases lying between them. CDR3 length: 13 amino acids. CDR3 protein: CAIRPPGTGELFF. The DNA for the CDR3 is TGTGCCATCAGGCCCCCGGGGACCGGGGAGCTGTTTTTT.